A selection of T cell receptor beta chains follows, all from one sample in a study of CD8+CD57+ T cells in acquired aplastic anemia. TCRdb redid the calling of the reads with MiXCR, one entry per CDR3 protein. This table has around 250,000 distinct CDR3 sequences, 50% to 70% appearing once. The sequencing input was sorted CD4+, CD8+, or CD8+CD57+ T cells (not recorded which) from PBMCs. These receptors originate from a human donor with severe aplastic anemia or a healthy control (not recorded which). Each CDR3 is given without its conserved first and last residue.

j_call v_call cdr3_aa
TRBJ1-2 TRBV20-1 SASPTVGYT
TRBJ1-6 TRBV28 ASRPPGRNSPLH
TRBJ1-1 TRBV28 ASSLFGAGNQAF
TRBJ2-3 TRBV9 ASSLVQAVSDTQY
TRBJ2-3 TRBV6-1 ASSPEGDTQY
TRBJ2-3 TRBV24-1 ATSSASGGADPDTQY
TRBJ2-7 TRBV5-4 ASSLARQGAIPQY
TRBJ2-2 TRBV20-1 SASPGLAGNTGELF
TRBJ1-1 TRBV5-1 ASSDTTEAF
TRBJ2-7 TRBV7-8 ASSLAHPYEQY
TRBJ2-5 TRBV9 ASSVESGTGETQY
TRBJ2-2 TRBV15 ATSRVDTSNTGELF
TRBJ2-3 TRBV11-1 ASSQVTGTLLTTQY
TRBJ2-7 TRBV7-2 ASSLSSGQGLYEQY
TRBJ2-3 TRBV9 ASSETAGATDTQY
TRBJ2-1 TRBV7-2 ASSLEGGGGWNEQF
TRBJ2-1 TRBV15 ATSRGGGVLDEQF
TRBJ1-2 TRBV2 ASTSLCANYGYT
TRBJ2-7 TRBV19 ASSSFDGSYEQY
TRBJ1-3 TRBV7-9 ASSHPTGGTGNTIY
TRBJ2-7 TRBV4-2 ASSLTG
TRBJ2-3 TRBV5-1 ASSSGTAPDTQY
TRBJ1-5 TRBV20-1 SAARQGLSGNQPQH
TRBJ2-4 TRBV9 ASSQVPTGMGAKNIQY
TRBJ1-1 TRBV2 ASSDLWGNTEAF
TRBJ2-7 TRBV20-1 SARQDRGRNEQY
TRBJ2-5 TRBV7-2 ASSLWASGRQETQY
TRBJ2-2 TRBV14 ASSHPNRVGELV
TRBJ2-7 TRBV24-1 ATSDASSRGEQY
TRBJ1-2 TRBV29-1 SVPIAGTGYGYT
TRBJ2-5 TRBV11-3 ASSLGRGAQETQY
TRBJ2-3 TRBV14 ASSPLGTTDTQY
TRBJ2-5 TRBV15 ATSIRTSDQETQY
TRBJ2-7 TRBV28 ASSLRGQGSTYEQY
TRBJ2-5 TRBV7-3 ASSHRGRGETQY
TRBJ2-7 TRBV6-5 ASRGQGSGTYEQY
TRBJ2-1 TRBV10-3 AIRDDRWVDNEQF
TRBJ1-6 TRBV4-1 ASSQEGGYSPLH
TRBJ2-2 TRBV5-1 ASSLEVMGELF
TRBJ2-5 TRBV12-3/TRBV12-4 ASSRDRGREETQY
TRBJ2-1 TRBV20-1 SARDAGSGGEQF
TRBJ1-3 TRBV5-1 ASSTGGGSSSGNTIY
TRBJ2-7 TRBV20-1 SALTGVGYEQY
TRBJ2-5 TRBV12-3/TRBV12-4 ASSLNGQGSAQY
TRBJ2-1 TRBV7-9 GSSLDSGDEQF
TRBJ2-3 TRBV20-1 SAKGGGSSTATQY
TRBJ2-2 TRBV7-9 ASSLFGGDTGELF
TRBJ2-5 TRBV2 ASMLLETQY
TRBJ1-1 TRBV7-2 ASSPGIGEAF